Listed below are T cell receptor beta chains from one sample, sequenced in a study of Ad26.COV2.S vaccination and SARS-CoV-2 variants. Using immunoSEQ multiplex PCR, the repertoire was profiled, and TCRdb retains in-frame clones only, with some absent. The table records 320,000 or so clones, around 90% of them present only once. The material sequenced was peripheral blood, taken in a trial of Ad26.COV2.S vaccine versus placebo. The source of these receptors is a person between 18 and 65 years old who received the Ad26.COV2.S COVID-19 vaccine or a placebo. Each CDR3 is given with its conserved first and last residue. Fields, in order: V gene, CDR3 protein.

v_call: TRBV4-3
cdr3_aa: CASSQAELGYNEQFF

v_call: TRBV29-1
cdr3_aa: CSGGGTAYNEQFF

v_call: TRBV5-1
cdr3_aa: CASSLRAGWHTEAFF

v_call: TRBV19
cdr3_aa: CASSIVEGNTEAFF

v_call: TRBV7-9
cdr3_aa: CASSLGGGGQTSNEKLFF

v_call: TRBV9
cdr3_aa: CASSPRRQGIAEAFF

v_call: TRBV18
cdr3_aa: CASSPQGGGSGNTIYF

v_call: TRBV30
cdr3_aa: CASGRGGNEQFF

v_call: TRBV4-3
cdr3_aa: CASSQSAAAGGARYNEQFF

v_call: TRBV25-1
cdr3_aa: CASIQPGQGAFTF

v_call: TRBV5-4
cdr3_aa: CASLPGPGISGANVLTF

v_call: TRBV3-1/TRBV3-2
cdr3_aa: CASSQVQGGNTEAFF

v_call: TRBV6-5
cdr3_aa: CASSYTGQAEKLFF

v_call: TRBV19
cdr3_aa: CASSTGPKGAFF

v_call: TRBV12-3/TRBV12-4
cdr3_aa: CASIRTGDEKLFF

v_call: TRBV13
cdr3_aa: CASSLEGGQALSGNTIYF

v_call: TRBV5-1
cdr3_aa: CASSLDGSLNQPQHF

v_call: TRBV3-1/TRBV3-2
cdr3_aa: CASTTDRRNTEAFF

v_call: TRBV6-5
cdr3_aa: CASSTAAGQNSPLHF

v_call: TRBV5-6
cdr3_aa: CASSLGQGQETQYF

v_call: TRBV4-3
cdr3_aa: CASSQNSLPTGDSRKNTEAFF

v_call: TRBV4-3
cdr3_aa: CASSRITGGLTEAFF

v_call: TRBV27
cdr3_aa: CASSLLTSGDTQYF

v_call: TRBV7-7
cdr3_aa: CASSRTVNTEAFF

v_call: TRBV14
cdr3_aa: CASSQDYLGEWGSSYEQYF

v_call: TRBV7-9
cdr3_aa: CASSGFSAPTLDTQYF

v_call: TRBV27
cdr3_aa: CASSLAVSGTDTQYF

v_call: TRBV5-1
cdr3_aa: CASSSRQYNEQFF

v_call: TRBV2
cdr3_aa: CASSEGTALNEKLFF

v_call: TRBV27
cdr3_aa: CASSLGPSLLYGYTF

v_call: TRBV6-2/TRBV6-3
cdr3_aa: CASSYFRAGSPYEQYF

v_call: TRBV4-3
cdr3_aa: CASSQDRGVDGYTF

v_call: TRBV14
cdr3_aa: CASSQDNVWGAYEQYF

v_call: TRBV10-3
cdr3_aa: CAISPGDYEQYF

v_call: TRBV27
cdr3_aa: CASRESYNEQFF

v_call: TRBV29-1
cdr3_aa: CSVEPAGTSGRAFF

v_call: TRBV7-9
cdr3_aa: CASSARSGGPDYGYTF

v_call: TRBV5-6
cdr3_aa: CASSLWMVDLTEAFF

v_call: TRBV16
cdr3_aa: CASSQSVQPVSTEAFF

v_call: TRBV6-5
cdr3_aa: CASVGASEAFF

v_call: TRBV5-1
cdr3_aa: CASFDRGRNTEAFF

v_call: TRBV10-2
cdr3_aa: CASLSGNTIYF

v_call: TRBV19
cdr3_aa: CASSIAGTAGNTIYF

v_call: TRBV18
cdr3_aa: CASSLAGGRYNEQFF

v_call: TRBV6-5
cdr3_aa: CASSPDPSQPQHF

v_call: TRBV7-3
cdr3_aa: CASSDALGLAGTPNTGELFF

v_call: TRBV4-1
cdr3_aa: CASSQAGQANYEQYF

v_call: TRBV6-5
cdr3_aa: CASPPGTGETDTQYF

v_call: TRBV27
cdr3_aa: CASSLGAGGWNTEAFF

v_call: TRBV5-1
cdr3_aa: CASSAATTGELFF

v_call: TRBV11-3
cdr3_aa: CASSQGQGRYTGELFF

v_call: TRBV18
cdr3_aa: CASSPTGNEKLFF

v_call: TRBV29-1
cdr3_aa: CSGGDRGGTYGYTF

v_call: TRBV6-1
cdr3_aa: CASSEALGRYEQYF

v_call: TRBV29-1
cdr3_aa: CSVEDREGTSGEYYEQYF

v_call: TRBV9
cdr3_aa: CASRGAGRTEAFF

v_call: TRBV6-6
cdr3_aa: CASSYRGGLANEKLFF

v_call: TRBV7-6
cdr3_aa: CASSLDGGEINEAFF

v_call: TRBV14
cdr3_aa: CASSQDHLINSPLHF

v_call: TRBV19
cdr3_aa: CASTWTGEETQYF